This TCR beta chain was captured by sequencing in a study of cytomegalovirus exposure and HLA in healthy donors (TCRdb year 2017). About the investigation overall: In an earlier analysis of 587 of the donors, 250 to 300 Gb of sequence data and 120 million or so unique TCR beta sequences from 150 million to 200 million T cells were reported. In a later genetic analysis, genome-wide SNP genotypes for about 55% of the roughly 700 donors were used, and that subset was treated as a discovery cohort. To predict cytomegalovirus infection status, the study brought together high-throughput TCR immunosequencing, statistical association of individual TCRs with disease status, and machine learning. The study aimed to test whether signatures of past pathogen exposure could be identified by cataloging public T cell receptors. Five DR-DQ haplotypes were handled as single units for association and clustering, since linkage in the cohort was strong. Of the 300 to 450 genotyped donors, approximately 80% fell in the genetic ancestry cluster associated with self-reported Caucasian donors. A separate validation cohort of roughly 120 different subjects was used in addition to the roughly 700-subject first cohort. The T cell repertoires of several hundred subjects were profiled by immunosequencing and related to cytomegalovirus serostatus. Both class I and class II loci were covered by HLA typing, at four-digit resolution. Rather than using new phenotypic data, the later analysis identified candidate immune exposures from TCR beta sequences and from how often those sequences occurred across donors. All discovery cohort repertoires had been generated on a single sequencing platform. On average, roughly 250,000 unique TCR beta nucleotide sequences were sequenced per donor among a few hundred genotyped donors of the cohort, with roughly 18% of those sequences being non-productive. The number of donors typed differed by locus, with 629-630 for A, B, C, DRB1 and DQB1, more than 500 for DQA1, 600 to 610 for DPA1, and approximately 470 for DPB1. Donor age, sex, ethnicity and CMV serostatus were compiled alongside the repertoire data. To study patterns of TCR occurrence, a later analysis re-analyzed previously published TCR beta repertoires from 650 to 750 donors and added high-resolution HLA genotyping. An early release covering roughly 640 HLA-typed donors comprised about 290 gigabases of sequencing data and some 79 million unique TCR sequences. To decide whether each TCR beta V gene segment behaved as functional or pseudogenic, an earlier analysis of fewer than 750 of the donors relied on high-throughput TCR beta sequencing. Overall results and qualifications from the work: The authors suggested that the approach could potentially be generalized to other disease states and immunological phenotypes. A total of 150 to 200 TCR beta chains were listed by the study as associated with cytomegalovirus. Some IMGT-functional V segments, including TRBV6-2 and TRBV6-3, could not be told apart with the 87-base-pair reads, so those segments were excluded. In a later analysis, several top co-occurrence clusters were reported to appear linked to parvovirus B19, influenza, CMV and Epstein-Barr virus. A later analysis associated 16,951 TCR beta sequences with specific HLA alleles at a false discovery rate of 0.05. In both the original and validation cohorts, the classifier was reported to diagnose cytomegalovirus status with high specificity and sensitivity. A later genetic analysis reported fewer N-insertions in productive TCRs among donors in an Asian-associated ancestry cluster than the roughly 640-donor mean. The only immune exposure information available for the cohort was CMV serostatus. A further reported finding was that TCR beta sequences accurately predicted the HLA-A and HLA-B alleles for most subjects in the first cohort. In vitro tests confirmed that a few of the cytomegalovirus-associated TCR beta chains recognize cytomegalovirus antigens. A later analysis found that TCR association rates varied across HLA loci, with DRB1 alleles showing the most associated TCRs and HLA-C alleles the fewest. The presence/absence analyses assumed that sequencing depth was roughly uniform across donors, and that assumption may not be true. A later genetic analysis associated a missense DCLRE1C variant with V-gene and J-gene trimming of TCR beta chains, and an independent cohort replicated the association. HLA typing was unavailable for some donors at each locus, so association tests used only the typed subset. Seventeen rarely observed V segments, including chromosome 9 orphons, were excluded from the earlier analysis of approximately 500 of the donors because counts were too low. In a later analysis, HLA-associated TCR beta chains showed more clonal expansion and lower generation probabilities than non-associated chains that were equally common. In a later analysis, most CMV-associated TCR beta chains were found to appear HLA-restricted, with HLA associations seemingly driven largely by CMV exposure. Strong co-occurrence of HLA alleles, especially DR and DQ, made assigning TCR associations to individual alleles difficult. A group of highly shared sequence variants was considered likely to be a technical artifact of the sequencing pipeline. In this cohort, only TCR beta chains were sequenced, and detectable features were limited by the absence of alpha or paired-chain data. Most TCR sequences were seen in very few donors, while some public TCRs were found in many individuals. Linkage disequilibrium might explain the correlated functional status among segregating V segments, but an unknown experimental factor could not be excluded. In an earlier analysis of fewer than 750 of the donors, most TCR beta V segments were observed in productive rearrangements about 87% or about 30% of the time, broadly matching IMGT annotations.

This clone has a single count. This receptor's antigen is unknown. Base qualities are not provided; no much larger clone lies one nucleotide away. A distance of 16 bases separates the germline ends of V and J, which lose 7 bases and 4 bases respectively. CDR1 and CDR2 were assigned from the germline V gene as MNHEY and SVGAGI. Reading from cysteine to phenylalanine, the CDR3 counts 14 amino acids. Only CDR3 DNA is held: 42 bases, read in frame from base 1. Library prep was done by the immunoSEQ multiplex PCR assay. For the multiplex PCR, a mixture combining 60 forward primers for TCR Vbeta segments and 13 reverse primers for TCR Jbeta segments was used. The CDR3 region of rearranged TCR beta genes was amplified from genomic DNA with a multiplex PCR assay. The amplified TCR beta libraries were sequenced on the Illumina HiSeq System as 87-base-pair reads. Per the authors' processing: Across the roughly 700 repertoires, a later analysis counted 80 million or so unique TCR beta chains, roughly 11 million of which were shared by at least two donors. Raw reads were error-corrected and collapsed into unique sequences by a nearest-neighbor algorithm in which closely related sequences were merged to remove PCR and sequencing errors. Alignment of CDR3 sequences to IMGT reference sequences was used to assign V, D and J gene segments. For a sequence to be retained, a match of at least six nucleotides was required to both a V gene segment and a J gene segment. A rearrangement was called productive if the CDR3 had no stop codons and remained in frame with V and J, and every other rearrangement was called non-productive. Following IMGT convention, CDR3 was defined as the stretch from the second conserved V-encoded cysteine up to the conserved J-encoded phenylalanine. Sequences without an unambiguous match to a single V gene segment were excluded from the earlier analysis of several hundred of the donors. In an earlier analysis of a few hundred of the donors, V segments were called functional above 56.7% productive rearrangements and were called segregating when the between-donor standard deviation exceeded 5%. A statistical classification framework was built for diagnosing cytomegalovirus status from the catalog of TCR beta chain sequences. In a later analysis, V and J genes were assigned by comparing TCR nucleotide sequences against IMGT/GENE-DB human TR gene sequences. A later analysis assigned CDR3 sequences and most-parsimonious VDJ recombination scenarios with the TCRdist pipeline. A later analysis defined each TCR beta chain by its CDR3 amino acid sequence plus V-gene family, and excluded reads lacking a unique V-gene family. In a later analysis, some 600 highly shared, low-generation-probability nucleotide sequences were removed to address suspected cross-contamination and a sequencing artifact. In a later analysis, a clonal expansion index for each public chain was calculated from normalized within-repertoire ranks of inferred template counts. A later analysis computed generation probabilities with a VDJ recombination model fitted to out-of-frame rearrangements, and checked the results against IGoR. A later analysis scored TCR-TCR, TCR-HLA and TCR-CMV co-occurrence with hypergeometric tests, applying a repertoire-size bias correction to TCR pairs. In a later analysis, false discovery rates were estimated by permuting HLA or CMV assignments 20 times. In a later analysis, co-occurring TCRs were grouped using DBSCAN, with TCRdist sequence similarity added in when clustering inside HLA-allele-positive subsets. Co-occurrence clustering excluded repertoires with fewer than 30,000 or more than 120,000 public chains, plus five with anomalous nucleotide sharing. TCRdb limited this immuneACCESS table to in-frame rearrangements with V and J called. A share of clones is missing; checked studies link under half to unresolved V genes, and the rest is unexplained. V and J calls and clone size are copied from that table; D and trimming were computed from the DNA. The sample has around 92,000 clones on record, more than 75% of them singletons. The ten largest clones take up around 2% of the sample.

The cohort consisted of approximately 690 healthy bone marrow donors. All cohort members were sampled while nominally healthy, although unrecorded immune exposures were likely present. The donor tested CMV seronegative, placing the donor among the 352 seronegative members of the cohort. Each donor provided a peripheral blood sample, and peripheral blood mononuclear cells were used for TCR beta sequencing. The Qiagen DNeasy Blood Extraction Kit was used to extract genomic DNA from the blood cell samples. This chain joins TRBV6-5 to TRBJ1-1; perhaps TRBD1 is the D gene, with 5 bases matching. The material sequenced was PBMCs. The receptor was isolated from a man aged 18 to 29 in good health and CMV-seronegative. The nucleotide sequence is TGTGCCAGCATGGGGAGGGGAAGGGGCACTGAAGCTTTCTTT. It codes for CASMGRGRGTEAFF.